What follows are 22 T cell receptor beta chains derived from one specimen sequenced in a study of metastatic and nonmetastatic thyroid tumors. No treatment had been given to any patient before thyroid surgery. With MiXCR, TCRdb called clones anew from the PCR reads. The repertoire holds some 23,000 clones, with 20% to 25% as singletons. Sequenced input: adjacent normal tissue. These TCRs come from a female donor with papillary thyroid cancer or a benign thyroid nodule (not recorded which). Some clones in this sample may be carry-over from other donors' samples.

The chain carries TRBV6-1 and TRBJ2-6, with 10 bases that match TRBD1. Germline CDR1 and CDR2: MNHNS and SASEGT. This CDR3 contains 16 residues. The junction had 7 bases not matched to a gene; V was cut back by 7 bases and J by 4 bases. DNA of the CDR3: TGTGCCAGCACCTCGGACAGGGGGGGAGGGGCCAACGTCCTGACTTTC. Its translation is CASTSDRGGGANVLTF.

This clone is medium-sized (0.01 to 0.1%) within its sample. The J gene is TRBJ1-1, the V gene TRBV6-5; D is undetermined. The germline V and J ends were trimmed by 0 bases and 0 bases, with 14 bases remaining between them. CDR1 is MNHEY, CDR2 SVGAGI, per germline. The CDR3 has 17 amino acids. CDR3 protein: CASSYSLSLPMNTEAFF. CDR3 sequence (DNA): TGTGCCAGCAGTTACTCGTTATCTCTTCCCATGAACACTGAAGCTTTCTTT.

This clone was seen at least ten times. The rearrangement uses TRBV7-2 and TRBJ1-6; 9 bases are a match to TRBD1. CDR3 length: 15 residues. V was clipped by 5 bases and J by 5 bases; unmatched bases: 4. Germline CDR1 is SGHTA and CDR2 is FQGNSA. Here the CDR3 reads CASSLRQGDNSPLHF. The DNA of the CDR3 is TGTGCCAGCAGCCTTAGACAGGGGGATAATTCACCCCTCCACTTT.

This clone was picked up a small number of times. DNA of the CDR3: TGTGCCAGCAGTGAATGGTACTCAGTGTGGACTGAAGCTTTCTTT. Protein sequence: CASSEWYSVWTEAFF. The J gene is TRBJ1-1, the V gene TRBV6-1; D unresolved. The ends were cut back, 2 bases at V and 5 bases at J, with 15 bases in the middle. This CDR3 is built from 15 residues. The germline gives CDR1 MNHNS, CDR2 SASEGT.

The CDR3 here is CASISAAAGERGTGELFF. The CDR3 coding sequence is TGTGCCAGCATTTCAGCAGCAGCAGGGGAACGAGGCACCGGGGAGCTGTTTTTT. The V and J genes are TRBV27 and TRBJ2-2, with D perhaps TRBD1 (6 bases). V lost 7 bases to trimming and J lost 4 bases, with 25 bases between them. The CDR3 is made up of 18 amino acids. Germline CDR1 and CDR2: MNHEY and SMNVEV (reference sequence).

This clone is medium-sized (0.01 to 0.1%) in the sample. The genes are TRBV12-3 or TRBV12-4 and TRBJ1-1; 7 bases fit TRBD1. The CDR3 extends over 14 amino acids. J lost 3 bases, V lost 5 bases, and 6 bases had no gene match. This chain's CDR3 is CASSAGQTYTEAFF. The CDR3, as DNA: TGTGCCAGCAGTGCGGGACAGACTTACACTGAAGCTTTCTTT.

The table lists this clone with many counts. This rearrangement joins TRBV9 to TRBJ2-2; TRBD2 matches 9 bases. Losses at the gene ends were 6 bases for V and 0 bases for J; bases not matched to a gene: 12. This CDR3 is 18 amino acids long. Germline loops: CDR1 SGDLS, CDR2 YYNGEE. Here the CDR3 DNA reads TGTGCCAGCAACAATGTTAGCGGGAGTTTTGCGAACACCGGGGAGCTGTTTTTT. It encodes CASNNVSGSFANTGELFF.

As regards this clone: One junction end disagrees with the germline gene, perhaps due to a read error. This chain connects TRBV5-4 to TRBJ2-7; TRBD2 is a possible D gene (6 bases). The CDR3 has 14 amino acids. Germline assignment: CDR1 SGHNT and CDR2 YYREEE (reference sequence). CDR3 residues: CASRDGGDSYERYF. CDR3 DNA: TGTGCCAGCAGGGACGGTGGGGACTCCTACGAGCGGTACTTC.

At least ten counts were recorded for this clone. V and J are TRBV10-3 and TRBJ2-3; perhaps TRBD2 as D (7 bases). V was shortened by 11 bases and J by 1 base, with 22 bases between the two germline ends. This CDR3 contains 16 residues. In germline, CDR1 is ENHRY, CDR2 SYGVKD. This chain's CDR3 is CAGEGGDRRGTDTQYF. For the CDR3, the DNA is TGTGCCGGGGAGGGGGGGGACCGAAGGGGCACAGATACGCAGTATTTT.

This clone was observed at least ten times. The chain links TRBV4-1 to TRBJ2-5; TRBD1 agrees at 11 bases. V lost 5 bases, J lost 5 bases, and 10 bases stayed unmatched. There are 16 residues in the CDR3. CDR1 and CDR2 (germline): MGHRA, YSYEKL. The CDR3 DNA reads as TGCGCCAGCAGCAGCAGAGGGGACAGGGGGAGGGAGACCCAGTACTTC. Amino acids: CASSSRGDRGRETQYF.

Of note for this clone: A single base separates this from a much larger clone, so it may be a read error. V gene TRBV25-1 combines with J gene TRBJ2-5; D might be TRBD1 (5 bases). This CDR3 has 16 residues. V was trimmed by 3 bases and J by 5 bases, leaving 19 bases between them. Germline CDR1 and CDR2: MGHDK and SYGVNS. This CDR3 reads CASSDPSCRVGETQYF. In nucleotides, the CDR3 is TGTGCCAGCAGTGACCCCTCGTGCAGGGTAGGGGAGACCCAGTACTTC.

J is TRBJ2-7 and V is TRBV11-2; maybe TRBD2 (6 bases). The ends were cut back, 5 bases at V and 1 base at J, with 9 bases in the middle. Germline V gene data show CDR1 as SGHAT and CDR2 as FQNNGV. This CDR3 region has 13 residues. The CDR3 protein is CASSPGSSYEQYF. CDR3 coding DNA: TGTGCCAGCAGCCCCGGGAGTTCCTACGAGCAGTACTTC.

As for this clone: This CDR3 is also generated by other DNA sequences in the sample. The J gene is TRBJ2-4, the V gene TRBV9; D unclear. The CDR3 is made up of 14 amino acids. The ends were cut back, 2 bases at V and 0 bases at J, with 6 bases in the middle. CDR1 SGDLS and CDR2 YYNGEE come from the germline V gene. CDR3 in DNA: TGTGCCAGCAGCGTGGGCCCAGCCAAAAACATTCAGTACTTC. This sequence encodes CASSVGPAKNIQYF.

This clone is medium-sized. The chain combines TRBV7-2 with TRBJ1-5; tentative D call: TRBD1 (6 bases). The CDR3 covers 12 residues. Per the germline V gene, CDR1 is SGHTA and CDR2 is FQGNSA. Trimming left V 7 bases short and J 7 bases short, with 11 bases between. The CDR3 nucleotides read TGTGCCAGCACCTCGGGGGGCCAGCCCCAGCATTTT. It yields the protein CASTSGGQPQHF.

This clone has a handful of counts. V is TRBV27 and J is TRBJ2-7; D is ambiguous. The CDR3 extends over 14 amino acids. The V and J ends lost 2 bases and 3 bases respectively, with 11 bases between them. Germline V gene sequence: CDR1 MNHEY, CDR2 SMNVEV (reference sequence). CDR3 protein: CASSLVSEHYEQYF. CDR3 nucleotide sequence: TGTGCCAGCAGTTTAGTGTCCGAGCACTACGAGCAGTACTTC.

By frequency in the sample, this clone is medium-sized. For the CDR3, the DNA is TGTGCCAGCAGTCCCTTTAACACTGAAGCTTTCTTT. Residues: CASSPFNTEAFF. The chain recombines TRBV27 with TRBJ1-1, with no clear D. The V gene's germline CDR1 is MNHEY and CDR2 SMNVEV (reference sequence). The CDR3 has 12 amino acids. Trimming took off 5 bases at V and 2 bases at J, with 6 bases between the two ends.

Many counts were recorded for this clone. The chain couples TRBV19 to TRBJ2-1, with 13 bases matching TRBD2. The CDR3 totals 17 residues. V trimming: 6 bases; J trimming: 7 bases; junction bases outside the gene matches: 12. Germline lookup yields CDR1 LNHDA and CDR2 SQIVND (reference sequence). CDR3 in amino acids: CASRHTPGLAGLNEQFF. CDR3 nucleotide sequence: TGTGCCAGTAGGCACACGCCGGGACTAGCGGGATTAAATGAGCAGTTCTTC. Full variable domain (remainder filled in from reference TRBV19 and TRBJ2-1): DGGITQSPKYLFRKEGQNVTLSCEQNLNHDAMYWYRQDPGQGLRLIYYSQIVNDFQKGDIAEGYSVSREKKESFPLTVTSAQKNPTAFYLCASRHTPGLAGLNEQFFGPGTRLTVL.

This sequence joins TRBV10-1 and TRBJ2-2; 10 nucleotides line up with TRBD1. J lost 8 bases, V lost 3 bases, and 9 bases had no gene match. CDR1 is WNHNN, CDR2 SYGVQD, per germline (reference sequence). This CDR3 spans 16 amino acids. The CDR3 nucleotides are TGCGCCAGCAGTGATCCGGGACAGGGGTCTCGGGGGGAGCTGTTTTTT. This translates into CASSDPGQGSRGELFF.

This clone occurred many times. This sequence joins TRBV19 and TRBJ2-7; 9 bases map to TRBD1. The germline gives CDR1 LNHDA, CDR2 SQIVND (reference sequence). The CDR3 covers 14 residues. Losses at the gene ends were 5 bases for V and 4 bases for J; bases not matched to a gene: 6. CDR3 amino acids: CASSSTDRGYEQYF. The CDR3 coding sequence is TGTGCCAGTAGTTCAACGGACAGGGGTTACGAGCAGTACTTC.

This clone was recorded at least ten times. Other DNA sequences in this sample translate to the same CDR3. The rearrangement uses TRBV7-3 and TRBJ1-6; D is ambiguous. This CDR3 has 14 amino acids. Germline values: CDR1 SGHTA, CDR2 FQGTGA. The germline V and J ends were trimmed by 6 bases and 10 bases, with 16 bases remaining between them. The CDR3 DNA is TGTGCCAGCAGTGCCGGGCCCCTCGGGTCACCCCTCCACTTT. Translation gives CASSAGPLGSPLHF.

This clone showed up many times. The V and J genes are TRBV6-1 and TRBJ2-4; no reliable D call. The CDR3 covers 15 residues. Germline V lookup: CDR1 MNHNS, CDR2 SASEGT. V was pared by 5 bases and J by 0 bases, with 11 bases between. CDR3 sequence (DNA): TGTGCCAGCAGTCCCTTGGCGGTAGCCAAAAACATTCAGTACTTC. This translates into CASSPLAVAKNIQYF.

This clone rates as medium-sized (0.01 to 0.1%). The chain carries TRBV6-1 and TRBJ2-1; 8 bases are shared with TRBD1. The V gene end was trimmed by 6 bases and the J gene end by 10 bases; junction bases not matched to a gene: 11. CDR3 length: 14 amino acids. Germline CDR1 MNHNS, CDR2 SASEGT. The CDR3 coding sequence is TGTGCCAGCAGCCAAAGGACAGGGCCCGACGAGCAGTTCTTC. Translation: CASSQRTGPDEQFF.